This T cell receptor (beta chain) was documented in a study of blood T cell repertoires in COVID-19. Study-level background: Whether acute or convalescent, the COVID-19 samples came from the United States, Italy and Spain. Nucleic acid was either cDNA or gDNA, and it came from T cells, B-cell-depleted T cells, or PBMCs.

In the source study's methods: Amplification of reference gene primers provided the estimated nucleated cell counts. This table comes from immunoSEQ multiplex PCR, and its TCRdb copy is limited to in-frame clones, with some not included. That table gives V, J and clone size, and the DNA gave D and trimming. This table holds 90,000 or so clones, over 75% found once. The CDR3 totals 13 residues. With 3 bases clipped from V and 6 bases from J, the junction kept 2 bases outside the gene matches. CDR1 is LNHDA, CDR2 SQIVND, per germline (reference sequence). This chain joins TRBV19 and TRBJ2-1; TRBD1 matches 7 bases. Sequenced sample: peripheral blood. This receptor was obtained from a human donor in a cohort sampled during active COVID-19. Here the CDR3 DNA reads TGTGCCAGTAGTATGACAGGGATCAATGAGCAGTTCTTC. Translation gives CASSMTGINEQFF.